The clone carrying this T cell receptor beta chain was detected once. Its antigen remains unidentified. V was clipped by 4 bases and J by 1 base; unmatched bases: 6. This CDR3 has 15 residues. CDR1 and CDR2 (germline): SGHRS, YFSETQ. Method: immunoSEQ multiplex PCR; TCRdb's copy keeps in-frame clones and lacks some. The sample has about 34,000 clones; roughly three quarters are singletons. The record originates from a study of regulatory and conventional T cells in RAG deficiency. Findings of the study overall: Compared with controls, unique Treg TCR beta sequences dropped approximately 100-fold in Omenn syndrome and CID/AS. Sorted Omenn CD25-high CD127-low cells may not be bona fide Tregs. Omenn patients showed >85% Treg-Tconv overlap and shorter CDR3 lengths.

Blood CD4+ CD25-low CD127-high conventional T cells supplied the genomic DNA template. The same sample was also used in a study of regulatory T cells. From that report: The PCR used 52 TRBV and 13 TRBJ primers. Patient repertoires had restricted TRB V-J pairs and skewed V and J usage, most in Tregs.

The clonotype comes from a human donor in good health. The sample comprised CD4+ effector T cells sorted from blood. The chain recombines TRBV5-1 with TRBJ1-1, with 8 bases fitting TRBD1. DNA of the CDR3: TGCGCCAGCAGCATGCAGGGGGCTGGGAACACTGAAGCTTTCTTT. Translated, it gives CASSMQGAGNTEAFF.